A selection of T cell receptor beta chains follows, all from one sample in a study of blood T cell repertoires in COVID-19. Sequencing was performed with immunoSEQ multiplex PCR; in TCRdb, only in-frame clones are kept and a portion is missing. Of about 74,000 clones listed, around four fifths are singletons. The specimen sequenced was peripheral blood. The receptor source for this set is a man aged 70-80 years with acute or convalescent COVID-19. Both conserved end residues are part of each CDR3. Each record gives: D gene, clone size, J gene, V gene, CDR3 DNA, CDR3 protein. D genes are given only for firm matches. Only part of the rows carry a size: once, few, many, or a class if the clone is expanded.

d_gene: .
abundance: .
j_gene: TRBJ1-1
v_gene: TRBV5-1
CDR3nt: TGCGCCAGCAGCTTGGTGGCAGGGGCCGGGGTGGCTTTCTTT
CDR3aa: CASSLVAGAGVAFF

d_gene: TRBD2
abundance: once
j_gene: TRBJ2-7
v_gene: TRBV18
CDR3nt: TGTGCCAGCTCACCGTTGGAGGGAGGGCCGGCCGAGCAGTACTTC
CDR3aa: CASSPLEGGPAEQYF

d_gene: TRBD1
abundance: .
j_gene: TRBJ1-4
v_gene: TRBV4-3
CDR3nt: TGCGCCAGCAGCGGACAGATACAGGGGACTAATGAAAAACTGTTTTTT
CDR3aa: CASSGQIQGTNEKLFF

d_gene: .
abundance: once
j_gene: TRBJ1-4
v_gene: TRBV6-2/TRBV6-3
CDR3nt: TGTGCCAGCAGCTCCGGGTCAAGGACAGACAGAAATGAAAAACTGTTTTTT
CDR3aa: CASSSGSRTDRNEKLFF

d_gene: TRBD2
abundance: .
j_gene: TRBJ2-1
v_gene: TRBV15
CDR3nt: TGTGCCACCAGCAGGGGGGGGAGGGAGCGAGGCCATGAGCAGTTCTTC
CDR3aa: CATSRGGRERGHEQFF

d_gene: .
abundance: .
j_gene: TRBJ2-6
v_gene: TRBV28
CDR3nt: TGTGCCAGCAGTTTACCGCGGACAGATTCGGGCTCTGGGGCCAACGTCCTGACTTTC
CDR3aa: CASSLPRTDSGSGANVLTF

d_gene: .
abundance: .
j_gene: TRBJ2-5
v_gene: TRBV7-9
CDR3nt: TGTGCCAGCAGCTTGAGGAGAGAGACCCAGTACTTC
CDR3aa: CASSLRRETQYF

d_gene: .
abundance: .
j_gene: TRBJ1-5
v_gene: TRBV7-8
CDR3nt: TGTGCCAGCGGCTCCTATAGCAATCAGCCCCAGCATTTT
CDR3aa: CASGSYSNQPQHF

d_gene: .
abundance: once
j_gene: TRBJ1-6
v_gene: TRBV5-1
CDR3nt: TGCGCCAGCAGCCTCACAGACGCCTTGGGTAATTCACCCCTCCACTTT
CDR3aa: CASSLTDALGNSPLHF

d_gene: TRBD2
abundance: .
j_gene: TRBJ2-5
v_gene: TRBV3-1/TRBV3-2
CDR3nt: TGTGCCAGCAGCCAAGATTTACTAGCGGGGGAAGAGACCCAGTACTTC
CDR3aa: CASSQDLLAGEETQYF

d_gene: TRBD1
abundance: .
j_gene: TRBJ2-7
v_gene: TRBV3-1/TRBV3-2
CDR3nt: TGTGCCAGCAGCCCGACAGGGGGCACCCACGAGCAGTACTTC
CDR3aa: CASSPTGGTHEQYF

d_gene: .
abundance: .
j_gene: TRBJ1-1
v_gene: TRBV3-1/TRBV3-2
CDR3nt: TGTGCCAGCAGCCAAGTCGGTGGGGGGTCTGAAGCTTTCTTT
CDR3aa: CASSQVGGGSEAFF

d_gene: TRBD2
abundance: few
j_gene: TRBJ2-1
v_gene: TRBV27
CDR3nt: TGTGCCAGCAGTTTATCGACTAGCGGGAGTAATGAGCAGTTCTTC
CDR3aa: CASSLSTSGSNEQFF

d_gene: TRBD1
abundance: once
j_gene: TRBJ2-5
v_gene: TRBV6-6
CDR3nt: TGTGCCAGCAGGGAGACAGGGGGCAGGGAGACCCAGTACTTC
CDR3aa: CASRETGGRETQYF

d_gene: .
abundance: once
j_gene: TRBJ1-2
v_gene: TRBV29-1
CDR3nt: TGCAGCGTTGAGGGGGGGTACTATGGCTACACCTTC
CDR3aa: CSVEGGYYGYTF

d_gene: TRBD1
abundance: .
j_gene: TRBJ1-1
v_gene: TRBV5-1
CDR3nt: TGCGCCAGCAGCGCCGGGACAGGGAGCACTGAAGCTTTCTTT
CDR3aa: CASSAGTGSTEAFF

d_gene: .
abundance: .
j_gene: TRBJ2-3
v_gene: TRBV3-1/TRBV3-2
CDR3nt: TGTGCCAGCAGCCACAGGAGGCTTCGGGATACGCAGTATTTT
CDR3aa: CASSHRRLRDTQYF

d_gene: TRBD1
abundance: .
j_gene: TRBJ2-5
v_gene: TRBV28
CDR3nt: TGTGCCAGCAGTTTACCGACAGGGAACGGCGAGACCCAGTACTTC
CDR3aa: CASSLPTGNGETQYF

d_gene: TRBD2
abundance: .
j_gene: TRBJ2-5
v_gene: TRBV7-3
CDR3nt: TGTGCCAGCAGCCCTGGGACTAGCGGGGGGGAGACCCAGTACTTC
CDR3aa: CASSPGTSGGETQYF

d_gene: .
abundance: .
j_gene: TRBJ2-7
v_gene: TRBV7-2
CDR3nt: TGTGCCAGCAGCTTATCGGGTGGGAGAGGCGAGCAGTACTTC
CDR3aa: CASSLSGGRGEQYF

d_gene: TRBD2
abundance: .
j_gene: TRBJ2-5
v_gene: TRBV9
CDR3nt: TGTGCCAGCAGCGTGGGTCTAGCGGGGACCCAAGAGACCCAGTACTTC
CDR3aa: CASSVGLAGTQETQYF

d_gene: .
abundance: once
j_gene: TRBJ1-3
v_gene: TRBV2
CDR3nt: TGTGCCAGCCGAAGGAGGGCCTCTGGAAACACCATATATTTT
CDR3aa: CASRRRASGNTIYF

d_gene: .
abundance: few
j_gene: TRBJ2-1
v_gene: TRBV18
CDR3nt: TGTGCCAGCTCACTCGGGACTTATGAGCAGTTCTTC
CDR3aa: CASSLGTYEQFF

d_gene: .
abundance: .
j_gene: TRBJ1-2
v_gene: TRBV27
CDR3nt: TGTGCCAGCAGGGACATTTTTAACTATGGCTACACCTTC
CDR3aa: CASRDIFNYGYTF

d_gene: TRBD1
abundance: .
j_gene: TRBJ2-3
v_gene: TRBV15
CDR3nt: TGTGCCACCAGCAGACGCACAGGGGCAGATACGCAGTATTTT
CDR3aa: CATSRRTGADTQYF

d_gene: TRBD1
abundance: .
j_gene: TRBJ1-2
v_gene: TRBV29-1
CDR3nt: TGCAGCGTTGAAACAGGGTGGGCAGGGGGTGGCTACACCTTC
CDR3aa: CSVETGWAGGGYTF

d_gene: TRBD2
abundance: .
j_gene: TRBJ2-3
v_gene: TRBV7-9
CDR3nt: TGTGCCAGCAGTCCAACTAGCGGGGGGGCAGATACGCAGTATTTT
CDR3aa: CASSPTSGGADTQYF

d_gene: .
abundance: .
j_gene: TRBJ2-1
v_gene: TRBV11-2
CDR3nt: TGTGCCAGCAGTCCCCGGGAAGTTGAGCAGTTCTTC
CDR3aa: CASSPREVEQFF

d_gene: TRBD2
abundance: .
j_gene: TRBJ2-1
v_gene: TRBV7-3
CDR3nt: TGTGCCAGCAGCTCCAGGGCGGGAGCACGGAATGAGCAGTTCTTC
CDR3aa: CASSSRAGARNEQFF

d_gene: .
abundance: .
j_gene: TRBJ1-4
v_gene: TRBV11-2
CDR3nt: TGTGCCAGCAGCTGGACAGCAAACGGAGCAACTAATGAAAAACTGTTTTTT
CDR3aa: CASSWTANGATNEKLFF

d_gene: .
abundance: .
j_gene: TRBJ1-4
v_gene: TRBV19
CDR3nt: TGTGCCAGTAGTAAGGACCTCAGGGTGGCTGAAAAACTGTTTTTT
CDR3aa: CASSKDLRVAEKLFF